This is a list of T cell receptor beta chains from one sample in a study of blood T cell repertoires in COVID-19. The method was immunoSEQ multiplex PCR; TCRdb's version includes in-frame clones alone and lacks a portion of them. The repertoire includes under 250,000 clones, about four fifths of them detected once, and approximately 8% sits in the top ten. The sequenced material came from peripheral blood. The source of these receptors is a woman aged 45-60 years with active or convalescent COVID-19. Both conserved end residues are part of each CDR3. The D gene is left open where the match is weak. Clone size is not always given. Where it is, it says once, few, many or a class for expanded clones.

d_gene: TRBD2
abundance: .
j_gene: TRBJ2-5
v_gene: TRBV18
CDR3nt: TGTGCCAGCTCACTCGGGGTACTAGCGGGAGGACAAGAGACCCAGTACTTC
CDR3aa: CASSLGVLAGGQETQYF

d_gene: .
abundance: .
j_gene: TRBJ2-5
v_gene: TRBV20-1
CDR3nt: TGCAGTGGGGCAAAGGAGACCCAGTACTTC
CDR3aa: CSGAKETQYF

d_gene: TRBD2
abundance: .
j_gene: TRBJ2-1
v_gene: TRBV25-1
CDR3nt: TGTGCCAGCAGTGGCGGGACTAGCGGGAGGTTGTATGAGCAGTTCTTC
CDR3aa: CASSGGTSGRLYEQFF

d_gene: .
abundance: .
j_gene: TRBJ1-1
v_gene: TRBV30
CDR3nt: TGTGCCTGGATCCAGACTGAAGCTTTCTTT
CDR3aa: CAWIQTEAFF

d_gene: .
abundance: .
j_gene: TRBJ2-3
v_gene: TRBV7-3
CDR3nt: TGTGCCAGCAGCTTAACAGGGGATAGCACAGATACGCAGTATTTT
CDR3aa: CASSLTGDSTDTQYF

d_gene: .
abundance: .
j_gene: TRBJ2-5
v_gene: TRBV11-2
CDR3nt: TGTGCCAGCGGCCCCTTCCGGACCCAGTACTTC
CDR3aa: CASGPFRTQYF

d_gene: .
abundance: .
j_gene: TRBJ2-2
v_gene: TRBV5-1
CDR3nt: TGCGCCAGCAGCTTGGCCCGGGAAGGAGGCGGGGAGCTGTTTTTT
CDR3aa: CASSLAREGGGELFF

d_gene: .
abundance: .
j_gene: TRBJ2-1
v_gene: TRBV10-1
CDR3nt: TGCGCCAGCAGCACGAGACGGGAGAGTGAGCAGTTCTTC
CDR3aa: CASSTRRESEQFF

d_gene: TRBD2
abundance: .
j_gene: TRBJ2-1
v_gene: TRBV30
CDR3nt: TGTGCCTGGACCACCGGCGCGGGACTAGTCGGTGAGCAGTTCTTC
CDR3aa: CAWTTGAGLVGEQFF

d_gene: .
abundance: .
j_gene: TRBJ1-5
v_gene: TRBV7-4
CDR3nt: TGTGCCAGCAGCTTAGAGTTCTCGACTTATAGCAATCAGCCCCAGCATTTT
CDR3aa: CASSLEFSTYSNQPQHF

d_gene: .
abundance: .
j_gene: TRBJ1-5
v_gene: TRBV20-1
CDR3nt: TGCAGTGCTAGTTCCACAGGGTCTATAGGCAATCAGCCCCAGCATTTT
CDR3aa: CSASSTGSIGNQPQHF

d_gene: .
abundance: .
j_gene: TRBJ2-5
v_gene: TRBV4-1
CDR3nt: TGCGCCAGCAGCCAAGACTCGAGGGGGGGGTTGGAGACCCAGTACTTC
CDR3aa: CASSQDSRGGLETQYF

d_gene: .
abundance: .
j_gene: TRBJ2-3
v_gene: TRBV5-6
CDR3nt: TGTGCCAGCTTCCTCTCCGGGACAGATACGCAGTATTTT
CDR3aa: CASFLSGTDTQYF

d_gene: TRBD2
abundance: .
j_gene: TRBJ2-2
v_gene: TRBV5-4
CDR3nt: TGTGCCAGCAGCGTGAAGGTGCTAGCGGACCACACCGGGGAGCTGTTTTTT
CDR3aa: CASSVKVLADHTGELFF

d_gene: .
abundance: .
j_gene: TRBJ2-7
v_gene: TRBV20-1
CDR3nt: TGCAGTGCTGGCCACAGGGACGAGCAGTACTTC
CDR3aa: CSAGHRDEQYF

d_gene: .
abundance: .
j_gene: TRBJ1-5
v_gene: TRBV5-6
CDR3nt: TGTGCCAGCAGCCCCTCAGGGGCCTATCAGCCCCAGCATTTT
CDR3aa: CASSPSGAYQPQHF

d_gene: TRBD1
abundance: .
j_gene: TRBJ1-3
v_gene: TRBV15
CDR3nt: TGTGCCACCAGCAGAGTCCCCGAGGGGACAGGGCCTGGAAACACCATATATTTT
CDR3aa: CATSRVPEGTGPGNTIYF

d_gene: .
abundance: .
j_gene: TRBJ2-5
v_gene: TRBV6-6
CDR3nt: TGTGCCAGCAGTTACCCCTTGACGGGGGCCCAGTACTTC
CDR3aa: CASSYPLTGAQYF

d_gene: .
abundance: .
j_gene: TRBJ1-2
v_gene: TRBV7-2
CDR3nt: TGTGCCAGCAGCTTAGGGACACCCTATGGCTACACCTTC
CDR3aa: CASSLGTPYGYTF

d_gene: TRBD1
abundance: .
j_gene: TRBJ2-7
v_gene: TRBV5-5
CDR3nt: TGTGCCAGCAGCTCGTTTGGGACAGGGACCTACGAGCAGTACTTC
CDR3aa: CASSSFGTGTYEQYF

d_gene: TRBD1
abundance: once
j_gene: TRBJ1-5
v_gene: TRBV28
CDR3nt: TGTGCCAGCAGTTACCGGGGGACAGGGAGAAGCGGGTCCCAGCATTTT
CDR3aa: CASSYRGTGRSGSQHF

d_gene: .
abundance: .
j_gene: TRBJ1-3
v_gene: TRBV18
CDR3nt: TGTGCCAGCTCAGCCCTACAGGGAGCAAGCTCTGGAAACACCATATATTTT
CDR3aa: CASSALQGASSGNTIYF

d_gene: .
abundance: .
j_gene: TRBJ1-2
v_gene: TRBV6-2/TRBV6-3
CDR3nt: TGTGCCAGCAGTTACGAGGCCGATGGCTACACCTTC
CDR3aa: CASSYEADGYTF

d_gene: .
abundance: .
j_gene: TRBJ2-2
v_gene: TRBV5-4
CDR3nt: TGTGCCAGCAGCTTGATCCTTCGGGACACCGGGGAGCTGTTTTTT
CDR3aa: CASSLILRDTGELFF

d_gene: .
abundance: .
j_gene: TRBJ2-3
v_gene: TRBV5-1
CDR3nt: TGCGCCAGCAGCCTATCAGATACGCAGTATTTT
CDR3aa: CASSLSDTQYF

d_gene: .
abundance: .
j_gene: TRBJ1-4
v_gene: TRBV19
CDR3nt: TGTGCCAGTACCTTTGACAGGCTAGGCAGTAGGCAAAAACTGTTTTTT
CDR3aa: CASTFDRLGSRQKLFF

d_gene: .
abundance: .
j_gene: TRBJ1-5
v_gene: TRBV7-9
CDR3nt: TGTGCCAGCAGCTTAGGAGGTAATAGCAATCAGCCCCAGCATTTT
CDR3aa: CASSLGGNSNQPQHF

d_gene: TRBD1
abundance: .
j_gene: TRBJ2-5
v_gene: TRBV5-5
CDR3nt: TGTGCCAGCAGCTTGGATGTCAGGGGGCGAGAGACCCAGTACTTC
CDR3aa: CASSLDVRGRETQYF

d_gene: TRBD1
abundance: .
j_gene: TRBJ1-5
v_gene: TRBV6-1
CDR3nt: TGTGCCAGCAGTGAAGTAGGACAGGGGAAGAGACAGCCCCAGCATTTT
CDR3aa: CASSEVGQGKRQPQHF

d_gene: .
abundance: .
j_gene: TRBJ2-5
v_gene: TRBV6-5
CDR3nt: TGTGCCACCACCTCTCTCGAGGAGATAGTGACCCAGTACTTC
CDR3aa: CATTSLEEIVTQYF

d_gene: .
abundance: .
j_gene: TRBJ2-7
v_gene: TRBV15
CDR3nt: TGTGCCACCAGCAGAGATCAACGTGGGGAACGGGGCGAGCAGTACTTC
CDR3aa: CATSRDQRGERGEQYF

d_gene: TRBD2
abundance: .
j_gene: TRBJ2-5
v_gene: TRBV11-2
CDR3nt: TGTGCCAGCAGCTTAGTGGGGTCGCGGAGCGGGATCGGAGAGACCCAGTACTTC
CDR3aa: CASSLVGSRSGIGETQYF

d_gene: .
abundance: .
j_gene: TRBJ2-5
v_gene: TRBV4-1
CDR3nt: TGCGCCAGCAGCCAAGATTTTGGGCTGCAAGAGACCCAGTACTTC
CDR3aa: CASSQDFGLQETQYF

d_gene: .
abundance: .
j_gene: TRBJ2-4
v_gene: TRBV27
CDR3nt: TGTGCCAGCAGTTCCCGGCCCGACAGGACTTTAGCCAAAAACATTCAGTACTTC
CDR3aa: CASSSRPDRTLAKNIQYF

d_gene: .
abundance: .
j_gene: TRBJ1-2
v_gene: TRBV11-2
CDR3nt: TGTGCCAGCAGCTTATACCACGGTGGCTACACCTTC
CDR3aa: CASSLYHGGYTF

d_gene: TRBD2
abundance: .
j_gene: TRBJ2-1
v_gene: TRBV28
CDR3nt: TGTGCCAGCAACAAGGCCAGGACTAGCGGATACAATGAGCAGTTCTTC
CDR3aa: CASNKARTSGYNEQFF

d_gene: .
abundance: .
j_gene: TRBJ1-4
v_gene: TRBV7-9
CDR3nt: TGTGCCAGCAGCTTATCCCCGACAGCTGGTTGGACTAATGAAAAACTGTTTTTT
CDR3aa: CASSLSPTAGWTNEKLFF

d_gene: .
abundance: .
j_gene: TRBJ1-2
v_gene: TRBV19
CDR3nt: TGTGCCAGCGAACTTCGGGGAAACTATGGCTACACCTTC
CDR3aa: CASELRGNYGYTF

d_gene: .
abundance: .
j_gene: TRBJ2-5
v_gene: TRBV5-1
CDR3nt: TGCGCCAGCAGCTTAGGGGGATTGCAAGAGACCCAGTACTTC
CDR3aa: CASSLGGLQETQYF

d_gene: .
abundance: .
j_gene: TRBJ2-5
v_gene: TRBV10-3
CDR3nt: TGTGCCATCAGTGAAACTGGAGCCTGGGAGACCCAGTACTTC
CDR3aa: CAISETGAWETQYF

d_gene: .
abundance: .
j_gene: TRBJ2-2
v_gene: TRBV10-3
CDR3nt: TGTGCCATCAGTGAGCCCGGGGGTGGTGCGAACACCGGGGAGCTGTTTTTT
CDR3aa: CAISEPGGGANTGELFF

d_gene: TRBD1
abundance: once
j_gene: TRBJ1-2
v_gene: TRBV6-5
CDR3nt: TGTGCCAGCAGGCTACAGGGGGCTTATGGCTACACCTTC
CDR3aa: CASRLQGAYGYTF

d_gene: TRBD1
abundance: .
j_gene: TRBJ1-1
v_gene: TRBV27
CDR3nt: TGTGCCAGCAGTTTATTTGGTAGGGGGCCTGACACTGAAGCTTTCTTT
CDR3aa: CASSLFGRGPDTEAFF

d_gene: .
abundance: .
j_gene: TRBJ2-1
v_gene: TRBV7-7
CDR3nt: TGTGCCAGCAGCCCGGGGTTCGGTGAGCAGTTCTTC
CDR3aa: CASSPGFGEQFF

d_gene: .
abundance: .
j_gene: TRBJ1-6
v_gene: TRBV5-6
CDR3nt: TGTGCCAGCAGCTTGGGCAGGGATCAATCACCCCTCCACTTT
CDR3aa: CASSLGRDQSPLHF

d_gene: TRBD1
abundance: .
j_gene: TRBJ2-1
v_gene: TRBV10-1
CDR3nt: TGCGCCAGCAGGGGGACAGCCGAGCAGTTCTTC
CDR3aa: CASRGTAEQFF

d_gene: TRBD2
abundance: .
j_gene: TRBJ2-2
v_gene: TRBV24-1
CDR3nt: TGTGCCACCAGTGAGGGACTAGGAACCGGGGAGCTGTTTTTT
CDR3aa: CATSEGLGTGELFF

d_gene: TRBD2
abundance: .
j_gene: TRBJ2-1
v_gene: TRBV10-3
CDR3nt: TGTGCCATCAAAGAGGAGCGGGAGGGATCTGAGCAGTTCTTC
CDR3aa: CAIKEEREGSEQFF

d_gene: .
abundance: .
j_gene: TRBJ1-3
v_gene: TRBV6-1
CDR3nt: TGTGCCAGCAGTGAATACTCTGGAAACACCATATATTTT
CDR3aa: CASSEYSGNTIYF

d_gene: TRBD1
abundance: .
j_gene: TRBJ1-4
v_gene: TRBV5-8
CDR3nt: TGTGCCAGCAATCGGGGGGGACAGACAAATGAAAAACTGTTTTTT
CDR3aa: CASNRGGQTNEKLFF

d_gene: .
abundance: .
j_gene: TRBJ2-5
v_gene: TRBV3-1/TRBV3-2
CDR3nt: TGTGCCAGCACCCATGCGGGAACTACCTCCGGGGAGACCCAGTACTTC
CDR3aa: CASTHAGTTSGETQYF